One sample yielded the 23 T cell receptor beta chains listed below, sequenced in a study of PD-L1 blockade in urothelial cancer. Repertoires were generated with immunoSEQ multiplex PCR, while TCRdb's copy carries only in-frame clones and drops some. The sample has around 40,000 clones; approximately 84% are singletons. Time point: peripheral blood 6 weeks after treatment start. The source was PBMCs, collected around atezolizumab (anti-PD-L1) treatment. The receptors derive from a man aged 65-85 years with urothelial cancer.

V and J are TRBV5-6 and TRBJ1-3, with a possible D match to TRBD1 (6 bases). Germline V CDR1 and CDR2: SGHDT, YYEEEE. The ends were cut back, 3 bases at V and 3 bases at J, with 13 bases in the middle. This CDR3 is 15 amino acids long. The CDR3 here is CASSSVGGDGNTIYF. The CDR3 DNA follows: TGTGCCAGCAGCTCCGTAGGGGGAGATGGAAACACCATATATTTT.

A remark on this clone: One end of the junction varies from germline; a read error may be responsible. The V gene is TRBV6-5, the J gene TRBJ2-7; TRBD1 aligns across 7 bases. In germline, CDR1 is MNHEY, CDR2 SVGAGI. The CDR3 extends over 13 amino acids. The CDR3 sequence: CASRYRGQDEQYF. CDR3 sequence (DNA): TGTGCCAGCCGTTACAGGGGCCAGGACGAGCAGTACTTC.

V usage is TRBV6-6 and J usage is TRBJ1-2; 8 positions agree with TRBD1. The CDR3 spans 12 residues. Trimming removed 6 bases from V and 8 bases from J; junction bases left unmatched: 5. The germline CDR1 and CDR2 sequences are MNHNY and SVGAGI (reference sequence). The CDR3 sequence: CASSLRGPGYTF. CDR3 DNA sequence: TGTGCCAGCAGCCTCAGGGGGCCGGGCTACACCTTC.

The chain joins TRBV18 to TRBJ2-2; 7 bases line up with TRBD1. The CDR3 has 15 amino acids. Per the germline V gene, CDR1 is KGHSH and CDR2 is LQKENI. V gave up 6 bases and J gave up 5 bases; unmatched junction bases: 9. For the CDR3, the DNA is TGTGCCAGCTCCCTGGCACAGGGGCCAACCGGGGAGCTGTTTTTT. Amino acids: CASSLAQGPTGELFF.

CDR3 amino acids: CASRARAGNQPQHF. CDR3 in DNA: TGCGCCAGCAGGGCCAGGGCCGGGAATCAGCCCCAGCATTTT. The chain employs TRBV10-2 and TRBJ1-5, with D maybe TRBD1 (5 bases). CDR3 length: 14 residues. Germline CDR1 and CDR2: WSHSY and SAAADI. The V gene lost 6 bases and the J gene lost 4 bases, with 13 bases spanning the gap.

The chain couples TRBV23-1 to TRBJ1-4, with TRBD1 matching 9 bases. TRBV23-1 belongs to the ORF category, with a function that is uncertain. V gave up 7 bases and J gave up 0 bases; unmatched junction bases: 15. The CDR3 contains 19 residues. The CDR3 coding sequence is TGCGCCAGCATCGACCGGGACAGGGTACCTTGGGCAACTAATGAAAAACTGTTTTTT. As protein: CASIDRDRVPWATNEKLFF.

The J gene is TRBJ2-7, the V gene TRBV14; possible D gene TRBD1, 5 bases. V was shortened by 0 bases and J by 4 bases, with 13 bases between the two germline ends. The CDR3 has 15 residues. Germline CDR1 is SGHDN and CDR2 is FVKESK. The CDR3 nucleotides read TGTGCCAGCAGCCAAGATTGGGGCAGAACATACGAGCAGTACTTC. Encoded protein: CASSQDWGRTYEQYF.

CDR3 DNA sequence: TGCGCCAGCAGTCAATCGAGGAAACGGTACCAAGAGACCCAGTACTTC. Its translation: CASSQSRKRYQETQYF. V gene TRBV23-1 combines with J gene TRBJ2-5; D unclear. TRBV23-1 is treated as an ORF (open reading frame) with a function not yet certain. Trimming removed 0 bases from V and 0 bases from J, with 11 bases in between. This CDR3 region has 16 residues.

This clone has a handful of counts. The chain uses TRBV5-5 and TRBJ2-1, with 7 bases fitting TRBD2. Germline values: CDR1 SGHKS, CDR2 YYEKEE (reference sequence). This CDR3 contains 14 residues. The trim removed 4 bases at V and 4 bases at J, leaving 5 bases unmatched. The CDR3 nucleotides are TGTGCCAGCAGCGTGGGGGGGGTTTACAATGAGCAGTTCTTC. Translation gives CASSVGGVYNEQFF.

The V call is TRBV28, the J call TRBJ1-1; 9 bases are shared with TRBD1. The CDR3 is made up of 14 amino acids. Per germline, CDR1 MDHEN and CDR2 SYDVKM. The trim removed 7 bases at V and 3 bases at J, leaving 6 bases unmatched. The CDR3 sequence is CASIETGGYTEAFF. The CDR3 DNA is TGTGCCAGCATTGAAACAGGGGGCTACACTGAAGCTTTCTTT. The variable domain in full, with the rest retrieved from reference TRBV28 and TRBJ1-1, is DVKVTQSSRYLVKRTGEKVFLECVQDMDHENMFWYRQDPGLGLRLIYFSYDVKMKEKGDIPEGYSVSREKKERFSLILESASTNQTSMYLCASIETGGYTEAFFGQGTRLTVV.

In this sample, this clone turned up a few times. This chain uses TRBV2 with TRBJ1-5; the D gene is possibly TRBD1 (5 bases). Looked up from germline, CDR1 is SNHLY and CDR2 is FYNNEI. The V end was cut by 7 bases, the J end by 6 bases, with 13 bases between. The CDR3 sequence is 13 residues long. For the CDR3, the DNA is TGTGCCAGCAATGGGGCCATAGGTCAGCCCCAGCATTTT. Its translation is CASNGAIGQPQHF.

V and J are TRBV19 and TRBJ2-5; 10 positions match TRBD1. CDR3 length equals 14 residues. Trimming cost V 3 bases and J 4 bases; bases outside gene matches: 2. Germline-derived CDR1 and CDR2 are LNHDA and SQIVND (reference sequence). The DNA of the CDR3 is TGTGCCAGTAGTATCCGGACAGGGGGAGAGACCCAGTACTTC. Translation: CASSIRTGGETQYF.

The chain uses TRBV6-5 and TRBJ2-7; D gene uncertain. The V and J ends lost 0 bases and 1 base respectively, with 10 bases between them. The CDR3 length is 15 residues. Germline-derived CDR1 and CDR2 are MNHEY and SVGAGI. CDR3 bases: TGTGCCAGCAGTTACTCGGGCTCTGGGTCCTACGAGCAGTACTTC. This sequence encodes CASSYSGSGSYEQYF.

This sequence joins TRBV2 and TRBJ1-2, with D uncertain. The CDR3 runs 15 residues. Trimming took 6 bases from V and 0 from J, leaving 14 bases between them. Germline V gives CDR1 SNHLY, CDR2 FYNNEI. DNA for the CDR3: TGTGCCAGCAGGCTGAGCAGCGGAGCTAACTATGGCTACACCTTC. Amino acid sequence: CASRLSSGANYGYTF.

This chain connects TRBV28 to TRBJ1-5; D is ambiguous. The V end was cut by 7 bases, the J end by 4 bases, with 8 bases between. CDR1 and CDR2 (germline): MDHEN, SYDVKM. The CDR3 runs to 12 residues. CDR3 in DNA: TGTGCCAGCACGTCCCTAAATCAGCCCCAGCATTTT. This encodes CASTSLNQPQHF.

This chain joins TRBV7-6 and TRBJ1-1, with D uncertain. Looked up from germline, CDR1 is SGHVS and CDR2 is FNYEAQ. Trimming pared 2 bases from V and 4 bases from J, leaving 11 bases between. There are 14 residues in the CDR3. The CDR3 spells CASSLQSSGTEAFF. In DNA form, the CDR3 reads TGTGCCAGCAGCTTACAGAGCTCAGGCACTGAAGCTTTCTTT. Together with reference TRBV7-6 and TRBJ1-1, the CDR3 gives the full variable domain: GAGVSQSPRYKVTKRGQDVALRCDPISGHVSLYWYRQALGQGPEFLTYFNYEAQQDKSGLPNDRFSAERPEGSISTLTIQRTEQRDSAMYRCASSLQSSGTEAFFGQGTRLTVV.

The chain is built from TRBV2 and TRBJ2-5, with 9 bases that match TRBD2. Germline assignment: CDR1 SNHLY and CDR2 FYNNEI. J lost 4 bases, V lost 3 bases, and 3 bases had no gene match. This CDR3 comprises 14 residues. In nucleotides, the CDR3 is TGTGCCAGCAGTGAGGGCGGGAGGGGAGAGACCCAGTACTTC. It is translated as CASSEGGRGETQYF.

The rearrangement joins TRBV30 to TRBJ1-1; D may be TRBD1 (5 bases). Germline V CDR1 and CDR2: GTSNPN, SVGIG (reference sequence). The CDR3 has 14 residues. Trimming removed 4 bases from V and 3 bases from J, with 15 bases in between. The chain's CDR3 is CAWTRGFRHTEAFF. In DNA, the CDR3 is TGTGCCTGGACCCGGGGGTTTCGGCACACTGAAGCTTTCTTT.

This chain joins TRBV7-8 and TRBJ2-1; D unclear. Germline V gives CDR1 SGHVS, CDR2 FQNEAQ. The CDR3 contains 11 residues. Deletions cut 1 base from V and 15 bases from J, with 10 bases between. CDR3 in amino acids: CASSLGLVRFF. In DNA form, the CDR3 reads TGTGCCAGCAGCTTAGGATTAGTCCGGTTCTTC.

This rearrangement joins TRBV11-2 to TRBJ2-3, with a tentative D call TRBD1 (5 bases). V was clipped by 1 base and J by 4 bases, with 6 bases between them. This CDR3 is built from 13 residues. Germline assignment: CDR1 SGHAT and CDR2 FQNNGV. This chain's CDR3 is CASSLGGPDTQYF. Here the CDR3 DNA reads TGTGCCAGCAGCTTAGGGGGCCCAGATACGCAGTATTTT.

V gene TRBV10-3 combines with J gene TRBJ2-1; 14 nucleotides agree with TRBD2. From germline, CDR1 is ENHRY and CDR2 SYGVKD. V lost 6 bases to trimming and J lost 8 bases; unmatched junction nucleotides: 6. This CDR3 contains 15 residues. CDR3 residues: CAISEGLAGDYEQFF. DNA of the CDR3: TGTGCCATCAGCGAGGGACTAGCGGGAGATTATGAGCAGTTCTTC.

In DNA form, the CDR3 reads TGTGCCAGCAGGGGCTCTGATTTCTACGAGCAGTACTTC. Translating it yields CASRGSDFYEQYF. The chain links TRBV6-5 to TRBJ2-7; no reliable D call. The CDR3 length is 13 residues. Germline V gene sequence: CDR1 MNHEY, CDR2 SVGAGI. V gave up 6 bases and J gave up 3 bases, with 12 bases separating them.

The chain carries TRBV10-2 and TRBJ2-5, with 10 bases fitting TRBD2. The germline CDR1 and CDR2 sequences are WSHSY and SAAADI. Trimming took 1 base from V and 7 from J; bases not matched to a gene: 3. The CDR3 runs to 14 residues. The CDR3 region has the DNA TGCGCCAGCAGTGAGTTCCGGACTAGCGGGACCCAGTACTTC. Translation: CASSEFRTSGTQYF.